The 10 T cell receptor beta chains presented below share a single source sample, sequenced in a study of Ad26.COV2.S vaccination and SARS-CoV-2 variants. Clones were sequenced by immunoSEQ multiplex PCR, and TCRdb holds only the in-frame ones, with some missing. Among about 440,000 clones listed, roughly 87% were seen once. Treatment: over 15 received Ad26.COV2.S at low or high dose, single or two shots; several received placebo; per-sample allocation not given. On day 63 after the first injection, vaccine and placebo recipients gave samples. Sequencing was performed on peripheral blood, taken in a trial of Ad26.COV2.S vaccine versus placebo. The receptors were gathered from a person aged 18-60 years who received the Ad26.COV2.S COVID-19 vaccine or a placebo.

This clone was recorded only once. V is TRBV5-1 and J is TRBJ2-5; perhaps TRBD2 as D (6 bases). Trimming took off 4 bases at V and 5 bases at J, with 18 bases between the two ends. Germline CDR1 reads SGHRS; CDR2 reads YFSETQ. The CDR3 has 15 amino acids. CDR3 in DNA: TGCGCCAGCAGCCCAGAGTGGGACTCGGGGGAGACCCAGTACTTC. It specifies CASSPEWDSGETQYF.

The gene calls are TRBV7-3 and TRBJ2-7; 10 nucleotides align to TRBD2. Germline values: CDR1 SGHTA, CDR2 FQGTGA. J gave up 2 bases and V 4 bases, and 5 bases lay outside the gene matches. This CDR3 contains 15 residues. Written as DNA, the CDR3 is TGTGCCAGCAGCTCCGTAGCGGGAGGAACCTACGAGCAGTACTTC. This codes for CASSSVAGGTYEQYF.

As for this clone: The identical CDR3 is also encoded by other nucleotide sequences in the sample. This chain links TRBV6-2 or TRBV6-3 with TRBJ1-1, with TRBD1 as a possible D gene (5 bases). Germline assignment: CDR1 MNHEY and CDR2 SVGEGT. V gave up 2 bases and J gave up 5 bases, with 9 bases separating them. The CDR3 extends over 13 amino acids. In DNA, the CDR3 is TGTGCCAGCAGTTACGGGGGTACTACTGAAGCTTTCTTT. This codes for CASSYGGTTEAFF.

This chain connects TRBV28 to TRBJ2-1; D uncertain. The ends were cut back, 5 bases at V and 6 bases at J, with 11 bases in the middle. CDR3 size: 13 residues. Germline CDR1 reads MDHEN; CDR2 reads SYDVKM. The CDR3 DNA is TGTGCCAGCAGTACCCCGAGACCCAATGAGCAGTTCTTC. Its translation is CASSTPRPNEQFF.

V and J are TRBV5-4 and TRBJ1-4; possible D gene TRBD1, 6 bases. CDR1 and CDR2 from the germline V gene are SGHNT and YYREEE (reference sequence). This CDR3 comprises 15 residues. The ends were cut back, 4 bases at V and 1 base at J, with 11 bases in the middle. In DNA, the CDR3 is TGTGCCAGCAGCCCCTCCAGGGGAACTAATGAAAAACTGTTTTTT. Translating gives CASSPSRGTNEKLFF.

The chain uses TRBV7-9 and TRBJ2-3, with a possible D match to TRBD2 (5 bases). The CDR3 totals 13 residues. Trimming took 5 bases from V and 2 from J, leaving 8 bases between them. Germline V CDR1 and CDR2: SEHNR, FQNEAQ (reference sequence). CDR3 amino acids: CASSPDYTDTQYF. DNA of the CDR3: TGTGCCAGCAGCCCAGACTACACAGATACGCAGTATTTT. The whole variable domain, remainder taken from reference TRBV7-9 and TRBJ2-3, is DTGVSQNPRHKITKRGQNVTFRCDPISEHNRLYWYRQTLGQGPEFLTYFQNEAQLEKSRLLSDRFSAERPKGSFSTLEIQRTEQGDSAMYLCASSPDYTDTQYFGPGTRLTVL.

This clone occurred once. CDR3 DNA sequence: TGCGCCAGCAGCCAGGGTCAGACCTTTACCGACGAGCAGTACTTC. Translation: CASSQGQTFTDEQYF. The chain recombines TRBV4-1 with TRBJ2-7, with unresolved D. In germline, CDR1 is MGHRA, CDR2 YSYEKL. The ends were cut back, 3 bases at V and 5 bases at J, with 17 bases in the middle. This CDR3 spans 15 amino acids.

The rearrangement joins TRBV5-1 to TRBJ2-6; 8 nucleotides align to TRBD1. Germline V gives CDR1 SGHRS, CDR2 YFSETQ. This CDR3 has 15 amino acids. Unmatched junction bases numbered 5, after V lost 9 bases and J lost 0 bases. Here the CDR3 DNA reads TGCGCCACTGGGACAGGTCCCTCTGGGGCCAACGTCCTGACTTTC. Amino acid sequence: CATGTGPSGANVLTF.

The rearrangement links TRBV6-5 to TRBJ2-7; 10 bases fit TRBD1. The V segment lost 0 bases and the J segment 2 bases; nucleotides outside the gene matches: 1. There are 15 residues in the CDR3. Per germline, CDR1 MNHEY and CDR2 SVGAGI. The CDR3: CASSYSGQGPYEQYF. The CDR3 nucleotides read TGTGCCAGCAGTTACTCGGGACAGGGGCCCTACGAGCAGTACTTC.

The chain recombines TRBV27 with TRBJ2-7, with D unresolved. The CDR3 is made up of 15 amino acids. V was cut by 3 bases and J by 0 bases, with 12 bases left in between. Germline-derived CDR1 and CDR2 are MNHEY and SMNVEV (reference sequence). The CDR3 sequence: CASSLSAEYSYEQYF. The DNA for the CDR3 is TGTGCCAGCAGTTTGTCGGCCGAATACTCCTACGAGCAGTACTTC.